This T cell receptor (beta chain) appears in the sequencing data of a study of cytomegalovirus exposure and HLA in healthy donors. Study information: In an early release, HLA-typed donors contributed tens of millions of unique TCR sequences. The study's findings and limits: It was reported that TCR beta sequences correctly inferred the HLA-A and HLA-B alleles for most subjects. The likely explanation for a cluster of highly shared sequence variants was sequencing artifact.

Comment on this clone: No antigen is known for it.

The PCR had 60 Vbeta and 13 Jbeta primers. Libraries were prepared by immunoSEQ multiplex PCR; TCRdb keeps only in-frame clonotypes and omits some of them. This table holds 100,000 to 150,000 clones, 80% to 90% found once. What was sequenced was PBMCs. The clonotype comes from a man aged 45-65 years in good health and CMV-seronegative.

The CDR3 sequence is CASSLYDSYGYTF. In DNA form, the CDR3 reads TGCGCCAGCAGCTTGTATGACAGCTATGGCTACACCTTC. This chain links TRBV5-1 with TRBJ1-2; tentative D call: TRBD1 (5 bases). CDR1 SGHRS and CDR2 YFSETQ come from the germline V gene. The CDR3 is 13 residues long. The V end lost 1 base, the J end lost 4 bases, and 8 bases lay between the germline ends.